The clone carrying this T cell receptor beta chain was seen a few times. Its antigen remains unidentified. This sample was included in a study of vaccination and CD4 T cells after COVID-19. About the research overall: The makeup of the convalescents was six males and four females, two of them Hispanic. A CEFX pool, an HIV-1 Nef pool, or no peptide went to control cultures.

Treatment noted: roughly 11-day PBMC culture with coronavirus spike peptide pools or control peptides (ViraFEST assay). After being plated at fewer than 2.5 million per well, PBMCs were cultured with about 10 IU/ml IL-2 and about 10 ug/ml peptide pools. Per germline, CDR1 SNHLY and CDR2 FYNNEI. This CDR3 has 14 amino acids. The junction had 7 bases not matched to a gene; V was cut back by 7 bases and J by 4 bases. Sequencing of the DNA from cultured CD4+ T cells was carried out with the Oncomine TCR Beta short-read assay. TCRdb fed the PCR reads into MiXCR, producing one record per CDR3 protein. The repertoire holds about 13,000 distinct CDR3 sequences, with under 55% as singletons.

The chain combines TRBV2 with TRBJ1-2; 9 nucleotides align to TRBD1. This clonotype was obtained from a human donor who had recovered from COVID-19. Sequenced: CD4+ T cells from blood, cultured in vitro. CDR3 coding DNA: TGTGCCAGCATTACACAGGGGGCGGGCTATGGCTACACCTTC. Translation: CASITQGAGYGYTF.